This T cell receptor beta chain was sequenced for a study of technical replicates of blood from a handful of donors. The CDR3 is 13 residues long. Sequencing used immunoSEQ multiplex PCR; TCRdb keeps in-frame clones, though not all of them. The sample yields 100,000 or so clones, just over 95% seen once. The clonotype was recovered from a human donor in good health. Sequenced material: T cells isolated from PBMCs. J is TRBJ2-5 and V is TRBV1; the table's D call, TRBD2, was not checked against the DNA. TRBV1 is recorded as a pseudogene. CDR3 in amino acids: CTSNRDLQETQYF. The CDR3 DNA follows: TGCACCAGCAATCGGGACTTACAAGAGACCCAGTACTTC.